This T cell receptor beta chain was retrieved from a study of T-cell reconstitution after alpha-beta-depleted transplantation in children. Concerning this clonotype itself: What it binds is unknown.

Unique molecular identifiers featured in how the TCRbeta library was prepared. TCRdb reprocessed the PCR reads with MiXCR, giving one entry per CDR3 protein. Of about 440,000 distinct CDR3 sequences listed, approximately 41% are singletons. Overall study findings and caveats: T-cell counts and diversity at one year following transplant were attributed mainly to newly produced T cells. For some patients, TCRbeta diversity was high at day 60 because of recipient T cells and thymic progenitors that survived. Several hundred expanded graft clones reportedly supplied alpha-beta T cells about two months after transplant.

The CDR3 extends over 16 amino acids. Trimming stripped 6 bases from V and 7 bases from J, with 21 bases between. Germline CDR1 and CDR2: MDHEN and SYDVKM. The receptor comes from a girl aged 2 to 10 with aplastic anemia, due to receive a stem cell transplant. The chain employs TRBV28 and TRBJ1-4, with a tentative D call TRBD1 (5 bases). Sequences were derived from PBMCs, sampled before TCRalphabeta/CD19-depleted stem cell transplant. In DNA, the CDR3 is TGTGCCAGCAGCTTTTCCCCCGGGGGAGGTGCTGAAAAACTGTTTTTT. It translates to CASSFSPGGGAEKLFF.